These 15 T cell receptor beta chains share one sample of origin, sequenced in a study of CD8+ T cells in alopecia areata. The authors extracted RNA and reverse transcribed it into cDNA as the sequencing template. Clones were read by immunoSEQ multiplex PCR, and TCRdb kept only the in-frame ones, dropping some. This table holds more than 150,000 clones, around half found once. This specimen was CD8+ T cells sorted from blood, taken at week 0. Receptor source: a human donor with alopecia areata.

The gene calls are TRBV30 and TRBJ2-7; TRBD2 might be the D (5 bases). This CDR3 is 13 amino acids long. Germline CDR1 and CDR2: GTSNPN and SVGIG (reference sequence). Between the trimmed V and J ends, which lost 4 bases and 5 bases, there was a span of 15 bases. CDR3 in DNA: TGTGCCTGGAACCGGGGAGTGGGGAACGAGCAGTACTTC. It is translated as CAWNRGVGNEQYF.

J is TRBJ2-7 and V is TRBV30; D might be TRBD1 or TRBD2, each matching 5 bases. The CDR3 is 13 amino acids. Germline assignment: CDR1 GTSNPN and CDR2 SVGIG (reference sequence). Between the trimmed V and J ends, which lost 0 bases and 3 bases, there was a span of 9 bases. The CDR3 DNA sequence: TGTGCCTGGAGTGTGAGGGGATACTACGAGCAGTACTTC. This codes for CAWSVRGYYEQYF. Full variable domain (rest looked up from reference TRBV30 and TRBJ2-7): SQTIHQWPATLVQPVGSPLSLECTVEGTSNPNLYWYRQAAGRGLQLLFYSVGIGQISSEVPQNLSASRPQDRQFILSSKKLLLSDSGFYLCAWSVRGYYEQYFGPGTRLTVT.

The chain employs TRBV9 and TRBJ2-3, with 11 bases identical to TRBD2. The CDR3 contains 14 residues. Per the germline V gene, CDR1 is SGDLS and CDR2 is YYNGEE. V trimming: 3 bases; J trimming: 4 bases; junction bases outside the gene matches: 1. This CDR3 reads CASSGSGGADTQYF. In DNA, the CDR3 is TGTGCCAGCAGCGGTAGCGGGGGGGCAGATACGCAGTATTTT.

The chain recombines TRBV29-1 with TRBJ2-2; 7 bases map to TRBD1. J was trimmed by 2 bases and V by 7 bases; bases with no gene match: 4. CDR1 is SQVTM, CDR2 ANQGSEA, per germline. CDR3 length: 13 amino acids. The CDR3 loop reads CSGRDSNTGELFF. The DNA for the CDR3 is TGCAGCGGCCGGGACAGCAACACCGGGGAGCTGTTTTTT.

Only a few counts were recorded for this clone. V gene TRBV19 combines with J gene TRBJ1-2; unclear D gene. The V gene lost 5 bases and the J gene lost 5 bases, with 9 bases spanning the gap. This CDR3 is built from 12 residues. Germline CDR1 reads LNHDA; CDR2 reads SQIVND (reference sequence). This CDR3 reads CASSRSEYGYTF. The CDR3 DNA reads as TGTGCCAGTAGTCGTTCAGAATATGGCTACACCTTC.

Written as DNA, the CDR3 is TGCGCCAGCAGCCAAGAACTCACCAACACCGGGGAGCTGTTTTTT. Amino acid sequence: CASSQELTNTGELFF. The chain joins TRBV4-3 to TRBJ2-2; D ambiguous. CDR3 length equals 15 residues. V lost 0 bases and J lost 2, with 7 bases in between. Germline CDR1 is LGHNA and CDR2 is YSLEER.

The J gene is TRBJ2-5, the V gene TRBV27, with D tentatively TRBD1 (5 bases). V dropped 2 bases and J dropped 7 bases, with 11 bases sitting between them. CDR3 size: 13 residues. CDR1 is MNHEY and CDR2 is SMNVEV in the germline V gene (reference sequence). The CDR3 DNA is TGTGCCAGCAGTTTAGGGGCCTCCTCGACCCAGTACTTC. Its protein product is CASSLGASSTQYF.

The chain is built from TRBV9 and TRBJ2-3; 11 bases map to TRBD2. Germline CDR1 is SGDLS and CDR2 is YYNGEE. After removal of 1 base from V and 5 bases from J, the junction contained 6 bases not matched to a gene. The CDR3 is made up of 16 amino acids. CDR3 sequence reads: CASSVSGTSGKDTQYF. As DNA, the CDR3 is TGTGCCAGCAGCGTATCGGGGACTAGCGGAAAAGATACGCAGTATTTT.

The gene calls are TRBV11-2 and TRBJ2-1; tentative D call: TRBD1 (6 bases). There are 14 residues in the CDR3. The V gene lost 2 bases and the J gene lost 2 bases, with 7 bases spanning the gap. From germline, CDR1 is SGHAT and CDR2 FQNNGV. CDR3 nucleotide sequence: TGTGCCAGCAGCTTATCAGGGGCCTACAATGAGCAGTTCTTC. Translating it yields CASSLSGAYNEQFF.

The rearrangement links TRBV9 to TRBJ2-1, with D perhaps matching TRBD2 (7 bases). This CDR3 contains 15 residues. From germline, CDR1 is SGDLS and CDR2 YYNGEE. V lost 4 bases to trimming and J lost 7 bases, with 18 bases between them. This chain's CDR3 is CASSRSGGPRNEQFF. The CDR3 nucleotides read TGTGCCAGCAGCAGGTCCGGGGGGCCAAGAAATGAGCAGTTCTTC.

The chain joins TRBV27 to TRBJ2-5; D is uncertain. The J call is uncertain, as TRBJ2-7 better fits the DNA end. The CDR3 is made up of 12 amino acids. Germline CDR1 reads MNHEY; CDR2 reads SMNVEV (reference sequence). CDR3 in amino acids: CASSLDGYEQYF. The CDR3 DNA reads as TGTGCCAGCAGTTTAGACGGCTACGAGCAGTACTTC.

This clone has a count of ten or more. The chain employs TRBV5-6 and TRBJ2-7; D is uncertain. CDR1 and CDR2 from the germline V gene are SGHDT and YYEEEE. Trimming stripped 6 bases from V and 2 bases from J, with 6 bases between. This CDR3 contains 11 residues. In DNA, the CDR3 is TGTGCCAGCACCTCGACCTACGAGCAGTACTTC. Translating gives CASTSTYEQYF.

The table lists this clone with a count of one. V is TRBV7-6 and J is TRBJ2-3, with unresolved D. Trimming took 1 base from V and 7 from J, leaving 9 bases between them. The CDR3 sequence is 13 residues long. CDR1 is SGHVS, CDR2 FNYEAQ, per germline. The chain's CDR3 is CASSLGKANTQYF. The DNA of the CDR3 is TGTGCCAGCAGCTTAGGAAAGGCAAATACGCAGTATTTT.

The sample holds a few counts of this clone. This sequence joins TRBV19 and TRBJ1-1; D gene unclear. CDR1 is LNHDA, CDR2 SQIVND, per germline (reference sequence). Trimming took off 5 bases at V and 5 bases at J, with 18 bases between the two ends. The CDR3 is 15 amino acids. DNA of the CDR3: TGTGCCAGTAGTCATCCTCGGGTGACAAAGACTGAAGCTTTCTTT. Translated: CASSHPRVTKTEAFF.

V gene TRBV25-1 combines with J gene TRBJ2-7; D unclear. From germline, CDR1 is MGHDK and CDR2 SYGVNS. Trimming cost V 3 bases and J 3 bases, with 3 bases left between them. CDR3 length: 11 residues. This CDR3 reads CASSEYYEQYF. The CDR3 bases are TGTGCCAGCAGTGAGTACTACGAGCAGTACTTC.